Following are 4 T cell receptor beta chains from one sample sequenced in a study of OX40 agonist ivuxolimab in advanced cancers. Clones were sequenced by immunoSEQ multiplex PCR, and TCRdb holds only the in-frame ones, with some missing. The sample shows tens of thousands of clones, roughly 80% of them seen only once. The sample here was CD4+ or CD8+ T cells sorted from blood, taken in a trial of the OX40 agonist ivuxolimab. These receptors all come from an adult with an advanced solid tumor such as melanoma, head and neck, liver or kidney cancer.

The V call is TRBV6-4, the J call TRBJ1-4, with a weak D call TRBD1 (6 bases). This CDR3 contains 14 residues. Looked up from germline, CDR1 is MRHNA and CDR2 is SNTAGT. Trimming took 3 bases from V and 7 from J, leaving 12 bases between them. The CDR3, as DNA: TGTGCCAGCAGTGAACGGATAGGGGGTGAAAAACTGTTTTTT. This translates into CASSERIGGEKLFF.

J is TRBJ1-5 and V is TRBV18, with D maybe TRBD1 (5 bases). The CDR3 is 14 amino acids. CDR1 is KGHSH and CDR2 is LQKENI in the germline V gene. Trimming pared 5 bases from V and 1 base from J, leaving 9 bases between. The CDR3 DNA reads TGTGCCAGCTCAGGGGAGGGGAGCAATCAGCCCCAGCATTTT. It codes for CASSGEGSNQPQHF. Full variable domain (remainder filled in from reference TRBV18 and TRBJ1-5): NAGVMQNPRHLVRRRGQEARLRCSPMKGHSHVYWYRQLPEEGLKFMVYLQKENIIDESGMPKERFSAEFPKEGPSILRIQQVVRGDSAAYFCASSGEGSNQPQHFGDGTRLSIL.

Only a few counts were recorded for this clone. This chain uses TRBV6-1 with TRBJ1-2; D ambiguous. Trimming took off 7 bases at V and 7 bases at J, with 22 bases between the two ends. The CDR3 totals 15 residues. In germline, CDR1 is MNHNS, CDR2 SASEGT. CDR3 loop: CASIETPTALGGYTF. CDR3 nucleotides: TGTGCCAGCATCGAAACACCCACAGCGTTGGGTGGCTACACCTTC.

This clone has more than one count but fewer than ten. This chain joins TRBV6-5 and TRBJ1-5; 7 nucleotides match TRBD1. The CDR3 totals 15 residues. V trimming: 6 bases; J trimming: 7 bases; junction bases outside the gene matches: 12. CDR1 MNHEY and CDR2 SVGAGI come from the germline V gene. The CDR3 nucleotides are TGTGCCAGCAGGCCCGGGACAGTTCGGGGGCAGCCCCAGCATTTT. It yields the protein CASRPGTVRGQPQHF.